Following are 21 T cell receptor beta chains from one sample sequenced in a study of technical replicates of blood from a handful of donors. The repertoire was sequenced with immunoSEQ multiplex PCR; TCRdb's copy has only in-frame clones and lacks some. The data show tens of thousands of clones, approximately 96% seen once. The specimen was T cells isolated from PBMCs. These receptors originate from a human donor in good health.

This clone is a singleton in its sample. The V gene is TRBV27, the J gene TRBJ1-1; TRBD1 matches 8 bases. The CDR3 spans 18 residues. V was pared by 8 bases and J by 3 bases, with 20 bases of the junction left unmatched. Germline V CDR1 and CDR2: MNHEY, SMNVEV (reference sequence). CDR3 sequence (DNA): TGTGCCAGCGGACCCACCGGCAGGGGGCTGTTTCGATACACTGAAGCTTTCTTT. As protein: CASGPTGRGLFRYTEAFF.

The DNA of the CDR3 is TGTGCCAGCAGCTTAGATAGGGGGTACCTCTCTGGGGCCAACGTCCTGACTTTC. Translating gives CASSLDRGYLSGANVLTF. The chain links TRBV11-2 to TRBJ2-6, with D possibly matching TRBD1 (6 bases). Germline CDR1 and CDR2: SGHAT and FQNNGV. Between the trimmed V and J ends, which lost 0 bases and 0 bases, there was a span of 12 bases. This CDR3 has 18 amino acids.

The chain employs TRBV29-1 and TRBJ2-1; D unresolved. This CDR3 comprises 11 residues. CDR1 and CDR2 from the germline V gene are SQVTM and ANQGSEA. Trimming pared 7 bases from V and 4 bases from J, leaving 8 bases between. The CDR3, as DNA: TGCAGCGCCGGAGCTTACAATGAGCAGTTCTTC. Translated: CSAGAYNEQFF.

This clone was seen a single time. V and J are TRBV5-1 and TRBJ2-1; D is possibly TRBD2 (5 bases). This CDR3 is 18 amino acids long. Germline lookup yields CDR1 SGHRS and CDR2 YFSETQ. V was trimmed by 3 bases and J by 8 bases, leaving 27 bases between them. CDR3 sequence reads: CASSSGSSVGVDSDEQFF. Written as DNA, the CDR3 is TGCGCCAGCAGCTCAGGAAGTTCGGTCGGTGTGGACTCGGATGAGCAGTTCTTC.

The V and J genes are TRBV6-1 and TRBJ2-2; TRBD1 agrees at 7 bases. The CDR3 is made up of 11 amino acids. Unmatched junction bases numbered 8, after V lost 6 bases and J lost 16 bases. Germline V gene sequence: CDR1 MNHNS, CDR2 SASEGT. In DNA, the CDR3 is TGTGCCAGCAGGACAGGGCCGAATCCGTTTTTT. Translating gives CASRTGPNPFF.

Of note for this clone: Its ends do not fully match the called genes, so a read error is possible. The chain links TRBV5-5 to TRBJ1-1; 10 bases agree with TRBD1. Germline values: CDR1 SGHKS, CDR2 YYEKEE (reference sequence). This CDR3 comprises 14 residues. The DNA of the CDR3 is TGTGCCAGCAGCCCGGGACAGGGGAACGCTGAAGCTTTCTTT. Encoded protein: CASSPGQGNAEAFF.

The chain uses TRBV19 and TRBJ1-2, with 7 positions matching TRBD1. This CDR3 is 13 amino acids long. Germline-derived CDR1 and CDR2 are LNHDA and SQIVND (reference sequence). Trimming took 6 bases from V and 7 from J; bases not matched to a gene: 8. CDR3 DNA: TGTGCCAGTAGCCACAGGGGTTTAGTTGGCTACACCTTC. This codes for CASSHRGLVGYTF.

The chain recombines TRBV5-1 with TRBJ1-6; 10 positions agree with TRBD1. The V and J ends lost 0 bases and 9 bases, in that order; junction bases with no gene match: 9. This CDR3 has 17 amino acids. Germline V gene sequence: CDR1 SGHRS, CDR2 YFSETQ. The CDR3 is CASSLAPSGQGGSPLHF. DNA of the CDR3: TGCGCCAGCAGCTTGGCCCCATCCGGACAGGGGGGTTCACCCCTCCACTTT.

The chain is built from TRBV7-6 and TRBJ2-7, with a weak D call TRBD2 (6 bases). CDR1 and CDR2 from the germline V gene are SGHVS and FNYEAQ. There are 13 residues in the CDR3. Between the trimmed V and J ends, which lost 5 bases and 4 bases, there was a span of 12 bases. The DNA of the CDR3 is TGTGCCAGCAGCCCGGGACTGATATACGAGCAGTACTTC. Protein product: CASSPGLIYEQYF.

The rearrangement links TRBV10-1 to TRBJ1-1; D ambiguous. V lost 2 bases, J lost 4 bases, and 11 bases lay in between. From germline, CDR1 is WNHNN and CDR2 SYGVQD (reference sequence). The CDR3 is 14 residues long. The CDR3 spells CASSESRVSTEAFF. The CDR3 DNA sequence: TGCGCCAGCAGTGAGAGCCGGGTGAGCACTGAAGCTTTCTTT.

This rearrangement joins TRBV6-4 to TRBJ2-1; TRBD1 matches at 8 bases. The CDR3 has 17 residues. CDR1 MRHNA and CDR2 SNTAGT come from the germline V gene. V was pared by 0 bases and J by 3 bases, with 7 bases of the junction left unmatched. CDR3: CASSDSAGTGLYNEQFF. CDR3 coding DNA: TGTGCCAGCAGTGACTCGGCCGGGACAGGCCTCTACAATGAGCAGTTCTTC.

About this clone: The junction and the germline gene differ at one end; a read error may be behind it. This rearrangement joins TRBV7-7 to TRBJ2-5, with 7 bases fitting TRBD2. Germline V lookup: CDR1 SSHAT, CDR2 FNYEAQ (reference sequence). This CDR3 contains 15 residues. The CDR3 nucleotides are TGTGCTAGCAGCTTAGGAGGCGGGGGACAAGAGACCCAGTACTTC. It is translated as CASSLGGGGQETQYF.

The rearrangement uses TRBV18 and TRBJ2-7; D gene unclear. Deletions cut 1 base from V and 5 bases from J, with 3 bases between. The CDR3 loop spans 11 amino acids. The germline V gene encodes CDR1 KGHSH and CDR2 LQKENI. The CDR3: CASSPLDEQYF. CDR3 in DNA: TGTGCCAGCTCACCACTCGACGAGCAGTACTTC.

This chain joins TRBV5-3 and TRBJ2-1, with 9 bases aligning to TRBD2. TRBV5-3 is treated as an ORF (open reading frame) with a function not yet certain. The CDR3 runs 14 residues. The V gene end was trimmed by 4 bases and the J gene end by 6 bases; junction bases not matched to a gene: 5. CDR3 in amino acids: CARSAGLAFNEQFF. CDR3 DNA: TGTGCCAGAAGCGCGGGACTAGCATTCAATGAGCAGTTCTTC.

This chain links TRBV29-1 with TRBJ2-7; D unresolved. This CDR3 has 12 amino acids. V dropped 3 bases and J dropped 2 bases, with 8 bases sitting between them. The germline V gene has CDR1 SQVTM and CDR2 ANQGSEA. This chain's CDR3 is CSVEVTPYEQYF. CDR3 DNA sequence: TGCAGCGTTGAGGTGACACCCTACGAGCAGTACTTC.

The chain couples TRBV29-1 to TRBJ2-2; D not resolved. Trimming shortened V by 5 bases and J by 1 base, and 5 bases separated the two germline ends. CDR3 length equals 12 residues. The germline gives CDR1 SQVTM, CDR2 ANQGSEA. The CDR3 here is CSVLRNTGELFF. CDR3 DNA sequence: TGCAGCGTTTTGAGGAACACCGGGGAGCTGTTTTTT.

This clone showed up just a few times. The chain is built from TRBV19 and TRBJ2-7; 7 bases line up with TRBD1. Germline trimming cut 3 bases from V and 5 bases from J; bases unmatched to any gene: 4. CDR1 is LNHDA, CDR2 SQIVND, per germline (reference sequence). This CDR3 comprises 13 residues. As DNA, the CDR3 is TGTGCCAGTAGTATGACAGGGCCCCACGAGCAGTACTTC. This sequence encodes CASSMTGPHEQYF. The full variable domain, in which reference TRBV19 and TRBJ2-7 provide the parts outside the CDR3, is DGGITQSPKYLFRKEGQNVTLSCEQNLNHDAMYWYRQDPGQGLRLIYYSQIVNDFQKGDIAEGYSVSREKKESFPLTVTSAQKNPTAFYLCASSMTGPHEQYFGPGTRLTVT.

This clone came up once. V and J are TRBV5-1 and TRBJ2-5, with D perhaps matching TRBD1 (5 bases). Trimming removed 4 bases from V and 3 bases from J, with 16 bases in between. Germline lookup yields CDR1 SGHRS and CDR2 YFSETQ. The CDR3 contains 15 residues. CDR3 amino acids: CASSLQVGAEETQYF. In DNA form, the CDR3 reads TGCGCCAGCAGCCTACAGGTAGGGGCGGAAGAGACCCAGTACTTC.

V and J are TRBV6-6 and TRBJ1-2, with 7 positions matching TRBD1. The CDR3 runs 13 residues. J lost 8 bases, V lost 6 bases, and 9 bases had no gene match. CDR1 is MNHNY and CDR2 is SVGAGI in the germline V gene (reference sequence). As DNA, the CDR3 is TGTGCCAGCAGACCAGGGGGTGAATACGGCTACACCTTC. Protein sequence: CASRPGGEYGYTF.

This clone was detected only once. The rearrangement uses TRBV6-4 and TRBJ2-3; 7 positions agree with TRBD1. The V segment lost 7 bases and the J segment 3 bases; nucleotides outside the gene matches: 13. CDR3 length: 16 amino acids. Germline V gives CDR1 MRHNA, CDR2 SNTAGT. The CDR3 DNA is TGTGCCAGCACTATCCCACAGGGGCTGATTACAGATACGCAGTATTTT. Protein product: CASTIPQGLITDTQYF.

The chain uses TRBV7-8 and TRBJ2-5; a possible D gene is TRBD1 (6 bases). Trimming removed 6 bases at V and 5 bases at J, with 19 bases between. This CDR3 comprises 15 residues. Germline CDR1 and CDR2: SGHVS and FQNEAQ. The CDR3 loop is CASRKQAGGWETQYF. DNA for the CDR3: TGTGCCAGCAGAAAGCAGGCTGGGGGCTGGGAGACCCAGTACTTC.